Described below is a single TCR beta chain sequence and its context. Germline V gene lookup returns CDR1 SGHAT and CDR2 FQNNGV. This CDR3 has 14 residues. Trimming shortened V by 2 bases and J by 2 bases, and 10 bases separated the two germline ends. This entry belongs to a study of tumor-infiltrating lymphocytes in primary liver carcinoma. Total RNA amounting to 500 ng was the source from which TCR beta cDNA was made with a constant-region primer. Amplification in three nested multiplex PCR rounds with slightly modified ARM-PCR gave rise to TCR beta libraries. Forward primers for TRBV1-TRBV30 and a C-beta reverse primer served the first two PCR rounds, at about 9 cycles each. TCRdb fed the multiplex PCR reads into MiXCR, producing one record per CDR3 protein. This sample carries fewer than 350,000 distinct CDR3 sequences, about 65% of them seen once, and the ten largest clones take under 8.5%. Germline DNA was extracted too, while blood RNA derived from unsorted whole blood.

The V and J genes are TRBV11-2 and TRBJ2-7, with no clear D. The sequenced sample was peripheral blood. The receptor was derived from a man in his forties with primary liver carcinoma and hepatitis B virus infection. CDR3 sequence: CASSLRAATYEQYF. In nucleotides, the CDR3 is TGTGCCAGCAGCTTAAGAGCAGCAACCTACGAGCAGTACTTC.